The 26 T cell receptor beta chains reported below all come from one sample, sequenced in a study of cytomegalovirus exposure and HLA in healthy donors. The PCR used 60 Vbeta and 13 Jbeta primers. The data were produced by immunoSEQ multiplex PCR, yet TCRdb's version contains in-frame clones alone and is incomplete. The repertoire holds approximately 200,000 clones, less than 85% seen once, with approximately 4.6% in the top ten. Sequences were obtained from PBMCs. The receptor source for this set is a man aged 25 to 40 in good health and CMV-seropositive.

The genes are TRBV29-1 and TRBJ1-2; D remains unclear. The V end was cut by 3 bases, the J end by 6 bases, with 5 bases between. The CDR3 is made up of 10 amino acids. The germline gives CDR1 SQVTM, CDR2 ANQGSEA. The DNA of the CDR3 is TGCAGCGTTGACAGTGATGGCTACACCTTC. Amino acid sequence: CSVDSDGYTF.

This clone was observed once. The V gene is TRBV9, the J gene TRBJ2-7, with 7 nucleotides matching TRBD2. Germline loops: CDR1 SGDLS, CDR2 YYNGEE. Trimming took 1 base from V and 1 from J; bases not matched to a gene: 2. This CDR3 contains 14 residues. In nucleotides, the CDR3 is TGTGCCAGCAGCGTACTAGCGGCTTCCTACGAGCAGTACTTC. Its protein is CASSVLAASYEQYF.

The chain uses TRBV5-6 and TRBJ1-1; no firm D call. The germline V gene has CDR1 SGHDT and CDR2 YYEEEE. CDR3 length equals 11 residues. V dropped 4 bases and J dropped 10 bases, with 11 bases sitting between them. For the CDR3, the DNA is TGTGCCAGCAGCGTTGGAGGGAGAGCTTTCTTT. Amino acid sequence: CASSVGGRAFF.

This chain joins TRBV7-9 and TRBJ2-1; tentatively, D is TRBD1 (8 bases). V dropped 5 bases and J dropped 8 bases, with 13 bases sitting between them. CDR1 and CDR2 (germline): SEHNR, FQNEAQ (reference sequence). The CDR3 sequence is 13 residues long. The CDR3: CASSIQGGHEQFF. The CDR3 DNA reads as TGTGCCAGCAGCATACAGGGGGGGCATGAGCAGTTCTTC.

V is TRBV2 and J is TRBJ2-7; TRBD2 might be the D (5 bases). The CDR3 contains 13 residues. From germline, CDR1 is SNHLY and CDR2 FYNNEI. The ends were cut back, 5 bases at V and 4 bases at J, with 12 bases in the middle. The CDR3 nucleotides are TGTGCCAGCAGTCTTAAGCGGTTTTACGAGCAGTACTTC. It encodes CASSLKRFYEQYF.

The J gene is TRBJ1-5, the V gene TRBV6-5; possibly TRBD1 for D (5 bases). Trimming stripped 6 bases from V and 5 bases from J, with 17 bases between. Per germline, CDR1 MNHEY and CDR2 SVGAGI. The CDR3 extends over 15 amino acids. CDR3 loop: CASRNLQGSHQPQHF. CDR3 in DNA: TGTGCCAGCAGAAACCTCCAGGGAAGCCATCAGCCCCAGCATTTT.

This chain links TRBV6-1 with TRBJ1-4; 7 positions agree with TRBD1. V dropped 5 bases and J dropped 3; count of bases not matched to a gene: 3. CDR3 length equals 14 residues. Germline lookup yields CDR1 MNHNS and CDR2 SASEGT. The CDR3 DNA reads as TGTGCCAGCAGTCGTCAGGGGGCTAATGAAAAACTGTTTTTT. Translation: CASSRQGANEKLFF.

The chain has TRBV4-3 and TRBJ2-7; weak D call: TRBD1 (6 bases). The germline CDR1 and CDR2 sequences are LGHNA and YSLEER. Deletions cut 0 bases from V and 5 bases from J, with 11 bases between. CDR3 length: 14 residues. The CDR3 DNA reads as TGCGCCAGCAGCCAAGATTCCCCAGGGGACGAGCAGTACTTC. Encoded protein: CASSQDSPGDEQYF.

The chain combines TRBV2 with TRBJ2-7; 11 positions agree with TRBD1. The V gene's germline CDR1 is SNHLY and CDR2 FYNNEI. V gave up 3 bases and J gave up 6 bases; unmatched junction bases: 7. The CDR3 is 15 amino acids. The CDR3 loop reads CASSERSGTGGEQYF. In DNA, the CDR3 is TGTGCCAGCAGTGAGCGTTCCGGGACAGGGGGCGAGCAGTACTTC.

The V and J genes are TRBV12-2 and TRBJ1-1; the DNA was not used to check the table's D call, TRBD1. TRBV12-2 is shown as a pseudogene. The CDR3 sequence is 18 residues long. The CDR3 protein is CASRLEAGGSVMNTEAFF. As DNA, the CDR3 is TGTGCAAGTCGCTTAGAGGCAGGGGGGTCAGTCATGAACACTGAAGCTTTCTTT.

This rearrangement joins TRBV4-1 to TRBJ1-6, with TRBD1 matching 8 bases. CDR3 length equals 16 residues. The V segment lost 2 bases and the J segment 8 bases; nucleotides outside the gene matches: 8. From germline, CDR1 is MGHRA and CDR2 YSYEKL. The CDR3: CASSQLTGVRYSPLHF. CDR3 in DNA: TGCGCCAGCAGCCAACTGACAGGGGTGAGATATTCACCCCTCCACTTT.

Comment on this clone: Germline and junction disagree at one end, which may indicate a read error. This rearrangement joins TRBV7-9 to TRBJ2-5, with D possibly TRBD1 on 6 matching bases. The CDR3 contains 14 residues. The germline V gene has CDR1 SEHNR and CDR2 FQNEAQ (reference sequence). The CDR3 region has the DNA TGTTCCAGCACCACCGGGACACAAAGGGAGACCCAGTACTTC. Protein sequence: CSSTTGTQRETQYF.

This clone has a handful of counts. J is TRBJ2-3 and V is TRBV29-1; 12 bases are a match to TRBD1. The CDR3 totals 17 residues. J was trimmed by 3 bases and V by 7 bases; bases with no gene match: 14. CDR1 and CDR2 from the germline V gene are SQVTM and ANQGSEA. The CDR3 reads CSGSTGTGGSRTDTQYF. The DNA for the CDR3 is TGCAGCGGCAGTACCGGGACAGGGGGCAGCAGGACAGATACGCAGTATTTT.

This clone was picked up a small number of times. The chain couples TRBV11-3 to TRBJ2-7, with D perhaps TRBD1 (6 bases). Germline loops: CDR1 SGHNT, CDR2 YENEEA. The CDR3 loop spans 19 amino acids. With 4 bases removed from V and 3 bases from J, the gap between germline ends came to 28 bases. Written as DNA, the CDR3 is TGTGCCAGCAGCTATGTCCTCATCCCCCCTAGGGGGAGCGACTACGAGCAGTACTTC. It codes for CASSYVLIPPRGSDYEQYF.

The chain combines TRBV29-1 with TRBJ2-7; D might be TRBD2 (6 bases). The CDR3 contains 16 residues. Looked up from germline, CDR1 is SQVTM and CDR2 is ANQGSEA. V shed 4 bases and J shed 0 bases, with 19 bases lying between them. This chain's CDR3 is CSVGGGRGRSSYEQYF. The CDR3 nucleotides read TGCAGCGTTGGAGGTGGACGGGGGAGGAGCTCCTACGAGCAGTACTTC.

The V gene is TRBV11-3, the J gene TRBJ1-1, with D possibly TRBD1 on 6 matching bases. There are 15 residues in the CDR3. Between the trimmed V and J ends, which lost 5 bases and 0 bases, there was a span of 13 bases. Germline values: CDR1 SGHNT, CDR2 YENEEA. The chain's CDR3 is CASSVASGVNTEAFF. CDR3 bases: TGTGCCAGCAGCGTTGCGTCAGGGGTGAACACTGAAGCTTTCTTT.

V usage is TRBV7-9 and J usage is TRBJ2-7, with 12 bases matching TRBD1. The CDR3 is 14 residues long. After removal of 4 bases from V and 5 bases from J, the junction contained 3 bases not matched to a gene. The germline V gene has CDR1 SEHNR and CDR2 FQNEAQ (reference sequence). The CDR3 protein is CASSSGTGGDEQYF. The DNA of the CDR3 is TGTGCCAGCAGCTCCGGGACAGGGGGCGACGAGCAGTACTTC.

The rearrangement uses TRBV28 and TRBJ2-3; TRBD2 matches at 7 bases. Germline V gene sequence: CDR1 MDHEN, CDR2 SYDVKM. Germline trimming cut 7 bases from V and 4 bases from J; bases unmatched to any gene: 8. This CDR3 is built from 14 residues. In nucleotides, the CDR3 is TGTGCCAGCAAAAGAGGCGGGAGCGCAGATACGCAGTATTTT. Encoded protein: CASKRGGSADTQYF.

The chain joins TRBV2 to TRBJ2-6; D remains unclear. This CDR3 has 16 amino acids. V was shortened by 5 bases and J by 0 bases, with 11 bases between the two germline ends. Germline CDR1 and CDR2: SNHLY and FYNNEI. The CDR3 DNA reads TGTGCCAGCAGTCCCTTAACAGCCTCTGGGGCCAACGTCCTGACTTTC. It encodes CASSPLTASGANVLTF.

Turning to this clone: Germline is not matched at one junction end, which may reflect a read error. This chain joins TRBV7-7 and TRBJ2-5; 9 nucleotides match TRBD2. Germline CDR1 is SSHAT and CDR2 is FNYEAQ (reference sequence). The CDR3 has 15 amino acids. For the CDR3, the DNA is TGTGCTAGCAGCTTGGGCGCGGGGGGGCAAGAGACCCAGTACTTC. As protein: CASSLGAGGQETQYF. The complete variable domain, with remaining parts taken from reference TRBV7-7 and TRBJ2-5, reads GAGVSQSPRYKVTKRGQDVTLRCDPISSHATLYWYQQALGQGPEFLTYFNYEAQPDKSGLPSDRFSAERPEGSISTLTIQRTEQRDSAMYRCASSLGAGGQETQYFGPGTRLLVL.

The chain recombines TRBV2 with TRBJ2-3, with 12 bases aligning to TRBD2. The CDR3 length is 15 residues. V gave up 5 bases and J gave up 4 bases; unmatched junction bases: 4. From germline, CDR1 is SNHLY and CDR2 FYNNEI. The CDR3 sequence: CASSLLAGGSDTQYF. The CDR3 DNA reads TGTGCCAGCAGTCTACTAGCGGGAGGCTCAGATACGCAGTATTTT.

This clone was counted only a few times. This chain connects TRBV7-2 to TRBJ2-2, with TRBD2 identical over 9 bases. The CDR3 has 14 residues. V lost 5 bases and J lost 9; bases outside the gene matches: 7. Germline loops: CDR1 SGHTA, CDR2 FQGNSA. CDR3 in DNA: TGTGCCAGCAGCGTTGGGACTAGCCCCAGGGAGCTGTTTTTT. This translates into CASSVGTSPRELFF.

V gene TRBV27 combines with J gene TRBJ2-7, with D maybe TRBD1 (5 bases). The CDR3 is 15 residues long. V lost 2 bases to trimming and J lost 0 bases, with 11 bases between them. Germline V gene lookup returns CDR1 MNHEY and CDR2 SMNVEV (reference sequence). The CDR3 nucleotides read TGTGCCAGCAGTTTACTGCAGGGCCCCTCCTACGAGCAGTACTTC. Translating it yields CASSLLQGPSYEQYF.

This clone was observed a single time. V is TRBV5-8 and J is TRBJ2-3; 9 bases match TRBD2. The CDR3 has 17 amino acids. CDR1 and CDR2 (germline): SGHTS, YDEGEE. V dropped 4 bases and J dropped 0; count of bases not matched to a gene: 9. The CDR3 reads CASSLLMTSGSTDTQYF. In DNA, the CDR3 is TGTGCCAGCAGCCTCCTAATGACTAGCGGTAGCACAGATACGCAGTATTTT.

This rearrangement joins TRBV7-3 to TRBJ1-2; TRBD1 matches at 8 bases. V shed 2 bases and J 4 bases; nucleotides not matched to a gene: 0. CDR3 length: 13 residues. Germline V gene sequence: CDR1 SGHTA, CDR2 FQGTGA. CDR3 sequence (DNA): TGTGCCAGCAGCTTAGGGACAGGCTATGGCTACACCTTC. It encodes CASSLGTGYGYTF. The full variable domain, its missing parts supplied by reference TRBV7-3 and TRBJ1-2, is GAGVSQTPSNKVTEKGKYVELRCDPISGHTALYWYRQSLGQGPEFLIYFQGTGAADDSGLPNDRFFAVRPEGSVSTLKIQRTERGDSAVYLCASSLGTGYGYTFGSGTRLTVV.

The rearrangement joins TRBV5-1 to TRBJ2-3; possible D gene TRBD2, 5 bases. This CDR3 has 14 amino acids. V dropped 3 bases and J dropped 3 bases, with 11 bases sitting between them. Germline-derived CDR1 and CDR2 are SGHRS and YFSETQ. DNA for the CDR3: TGCGCCAGCAGCTCTAGAACTAGAACAGATACGCAGTATTTT. Translating gives CASSSRTRTDTQYF.